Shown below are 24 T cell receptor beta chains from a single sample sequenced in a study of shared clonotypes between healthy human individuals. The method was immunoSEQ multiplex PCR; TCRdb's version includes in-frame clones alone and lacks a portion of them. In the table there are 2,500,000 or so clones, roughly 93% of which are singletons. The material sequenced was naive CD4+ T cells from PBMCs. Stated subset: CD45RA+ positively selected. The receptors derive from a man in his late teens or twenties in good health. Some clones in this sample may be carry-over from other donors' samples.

This CDR3 reads CASSVGAATYEQYF. The CDR3 DNA is TGTGCCAGCAGCGTAGGGGCGGCTACCTACGAGCAGTACTTC. This rearrangement joins TRBV9 to TRBJ2-7, with D hard to call. The germline V gene has CDR1 SGDLS and CDR2 YYNGEE. The CDR3 is made up of 14 amino acids. V was cut by 0 bases and J by 2 bases, with 9 bases left in between.

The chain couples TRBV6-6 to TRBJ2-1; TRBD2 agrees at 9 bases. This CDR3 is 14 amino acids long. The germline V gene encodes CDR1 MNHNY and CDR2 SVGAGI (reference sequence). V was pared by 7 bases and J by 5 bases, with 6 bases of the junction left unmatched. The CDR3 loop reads CASNPSGTNNEQFF. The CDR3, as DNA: TGTGCCAGCAACCCTAGCGGGACGAACAATGAGCAGTTCTTC.

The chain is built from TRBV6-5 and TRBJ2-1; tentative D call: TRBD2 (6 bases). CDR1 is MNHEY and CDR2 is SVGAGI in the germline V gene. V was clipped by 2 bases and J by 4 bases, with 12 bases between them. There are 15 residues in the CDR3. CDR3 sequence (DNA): TGTGCCAGCAGTTACGGCGGGACCCGTTACAATGAGCAGTTCTTC. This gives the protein CASSYGGTRYNEQFF.

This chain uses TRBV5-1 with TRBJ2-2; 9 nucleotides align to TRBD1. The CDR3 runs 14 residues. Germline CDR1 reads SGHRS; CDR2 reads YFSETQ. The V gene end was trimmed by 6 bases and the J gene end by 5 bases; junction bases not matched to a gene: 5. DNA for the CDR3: TGCGCCAGCAACATACAGGGGGCGACCGGGGAGCTGTTTTTT. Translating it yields CASNIQGATGELFF.

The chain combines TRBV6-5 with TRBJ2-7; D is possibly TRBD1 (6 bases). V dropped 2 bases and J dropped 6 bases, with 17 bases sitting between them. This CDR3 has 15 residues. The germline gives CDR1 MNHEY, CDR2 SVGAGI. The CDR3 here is CASSYPGQNFREQYF. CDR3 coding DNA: TGTGCCAGCAGTTACCCCGGACAGAATTTCCGCGAGCAGTACTTC.

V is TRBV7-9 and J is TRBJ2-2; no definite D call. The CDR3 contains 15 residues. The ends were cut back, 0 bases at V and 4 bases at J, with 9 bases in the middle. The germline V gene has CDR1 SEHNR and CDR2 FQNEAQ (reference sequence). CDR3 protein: CASSLAFGATGELFF. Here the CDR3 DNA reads TGTGCCAGCAGCTTAGCTTTCGGAGCCACCGGGGAGCTGTTTTTT.

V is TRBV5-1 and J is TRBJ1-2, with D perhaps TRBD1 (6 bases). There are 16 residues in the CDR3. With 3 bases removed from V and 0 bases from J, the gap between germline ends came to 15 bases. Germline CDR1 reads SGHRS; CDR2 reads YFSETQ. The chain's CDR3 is CASSSRGDTSNYGYTF. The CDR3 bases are TGCGCCAGCAGCTCCAGAGGGGACACTTCTAACTATGGCTACACCTTC.

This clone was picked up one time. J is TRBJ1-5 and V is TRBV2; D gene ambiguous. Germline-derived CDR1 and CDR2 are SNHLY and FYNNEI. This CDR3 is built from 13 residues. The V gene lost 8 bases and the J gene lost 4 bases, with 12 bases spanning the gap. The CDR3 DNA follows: TGTGCCAGCCATAGTAGCTGGAATCAGCCCCAGCATTTT. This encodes CASHSSWNQPQHF.

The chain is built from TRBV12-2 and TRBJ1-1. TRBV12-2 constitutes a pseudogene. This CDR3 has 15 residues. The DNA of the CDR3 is TGTGCAAGTCGCTCCGCTATGAACCTGAACACTGAAGCTTTCTTT. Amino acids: CASRSAMNLNTEAFF.

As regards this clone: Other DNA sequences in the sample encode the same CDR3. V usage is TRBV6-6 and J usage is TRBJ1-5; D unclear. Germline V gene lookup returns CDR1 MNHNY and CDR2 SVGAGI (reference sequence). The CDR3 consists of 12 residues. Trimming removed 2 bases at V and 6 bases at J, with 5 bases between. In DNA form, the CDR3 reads TGTGCCAGCAGTTACGGAGGTCAGCCCCAGCATTTT. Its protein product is CASSYGGQPQHF.

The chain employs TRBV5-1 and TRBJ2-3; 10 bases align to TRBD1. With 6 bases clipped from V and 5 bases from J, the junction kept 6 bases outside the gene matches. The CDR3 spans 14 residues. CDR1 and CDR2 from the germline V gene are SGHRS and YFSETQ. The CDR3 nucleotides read TGCGCCAGCAATGGCGGGACAGGGGAAGATACGCAGTATTTT. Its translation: CASNGGTGEDTQYF.

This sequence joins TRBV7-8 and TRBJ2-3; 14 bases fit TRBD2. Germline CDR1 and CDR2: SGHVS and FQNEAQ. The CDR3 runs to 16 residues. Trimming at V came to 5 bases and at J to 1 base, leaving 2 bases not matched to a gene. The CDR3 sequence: CASSQGLAGGTDTQYF. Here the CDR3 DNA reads TGTGCCAGCAGCCAGGGACTAGCGGGAGGCACAGATACGCAGTATTTT.

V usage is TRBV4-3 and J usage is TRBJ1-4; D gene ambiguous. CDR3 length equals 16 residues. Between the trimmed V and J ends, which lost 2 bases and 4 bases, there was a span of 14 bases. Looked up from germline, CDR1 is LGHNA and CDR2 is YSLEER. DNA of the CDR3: TGCGCCAGCAGCCAATCAAGAACGGACGGTAATGAAAAACTGTTTTTT. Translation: CASSQSRTDGNEKLFF.

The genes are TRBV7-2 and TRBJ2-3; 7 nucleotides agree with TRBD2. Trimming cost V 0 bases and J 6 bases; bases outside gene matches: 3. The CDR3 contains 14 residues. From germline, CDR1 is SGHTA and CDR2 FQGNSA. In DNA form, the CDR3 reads TGTGCCAGCAGCTTAGCGCGGGGGTGGGATACGCAGTATTTT. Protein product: CASSLARGWDTQYF.

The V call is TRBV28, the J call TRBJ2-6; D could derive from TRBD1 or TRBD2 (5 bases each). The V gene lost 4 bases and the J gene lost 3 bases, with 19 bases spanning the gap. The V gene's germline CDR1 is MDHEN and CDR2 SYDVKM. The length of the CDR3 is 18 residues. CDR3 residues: CASSYYARELSGANVLTF. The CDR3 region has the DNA TGTGCCAGCAGTTACTACGCCAGGGAGTTAAGTGGGGCCAACGTCCTGACTTTC.

The CDR3 bases are TGTGCCAGCAGCGTAGTTGGTGGTGACACTGAAGCTTTCTTT. This gives the protein CASSVVGGDTEAFF. The chain recombines TRBV9 with TRBJ1-1; D is ambiguous. The V end was cut by 0 bases, the J end by 3 bases, with 9 bases between. The CDR3 is 14 residues long. Germline CDR1 reads SGDLS; CDR2 reads YYNGEE.

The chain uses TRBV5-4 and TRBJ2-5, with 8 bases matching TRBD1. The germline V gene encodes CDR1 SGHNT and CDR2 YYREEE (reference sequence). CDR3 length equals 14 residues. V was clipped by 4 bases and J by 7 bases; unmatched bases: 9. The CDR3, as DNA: TGTGCCAGCAGCCCACAACAGGGGGTTGTGACCCAGTACTTC. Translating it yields CASSPQQGVVTQYF.

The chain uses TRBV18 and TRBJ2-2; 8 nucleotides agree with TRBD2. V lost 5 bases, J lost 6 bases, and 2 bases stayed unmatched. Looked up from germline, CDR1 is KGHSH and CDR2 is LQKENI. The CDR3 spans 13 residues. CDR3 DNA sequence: TGTGCCAGCTCAGCGACTAGCGCCGGGGAGCTGTTTTTT. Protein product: CASSATSAGELFF.

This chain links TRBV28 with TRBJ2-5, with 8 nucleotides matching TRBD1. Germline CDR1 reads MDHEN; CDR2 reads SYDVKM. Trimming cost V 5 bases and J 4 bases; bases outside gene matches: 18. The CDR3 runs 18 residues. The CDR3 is CASSIPRHVTGELETQYF. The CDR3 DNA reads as TGTGCCAGCAGTATCCCCCGCCATGTGACAGGGGAATTAGAGACCCAGTACTTC. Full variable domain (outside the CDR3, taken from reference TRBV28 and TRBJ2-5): DVKVTQSSRYLVKRTGEKVFLECVQDMDHENMFWYRQDPGLGLRLIYFSYDVKMKEKGDIPEGYSVSREKKERFSLILESASTNQTSMYLCASSIPRHVTGELETQYFGPGTRLLVL.

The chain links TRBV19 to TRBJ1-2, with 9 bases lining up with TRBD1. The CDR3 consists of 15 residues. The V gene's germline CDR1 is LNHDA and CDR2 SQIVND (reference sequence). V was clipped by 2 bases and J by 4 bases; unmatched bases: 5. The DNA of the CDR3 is TGTGCCAGTAGTATACCGGGACAGGGACTCTATGGCTACACCTTC. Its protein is CASSIPGQGLYGYTF.

As DNA, the CDR3 is TGCGCCAGCAGTGTTATCCGGGATACGCAGTATTTT. Translating it yields CASSVIRDTQYF. The V and J genes are TRBV10-2 and TRBJ2-3; D gene unclear. Germline CDR1 reads WSHSY; CDR2 reads SAAADI. V was cut by 4 bases and J by 6 bases, with 8 bases left in between. The CDR3 totals 12 residues.

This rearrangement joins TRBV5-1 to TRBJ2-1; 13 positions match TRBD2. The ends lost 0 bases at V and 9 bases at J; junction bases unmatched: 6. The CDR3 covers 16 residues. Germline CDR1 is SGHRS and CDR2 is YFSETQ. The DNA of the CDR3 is TGCGCCAGCAGCTTGGAGGGGACTAGCGGGAATATTGAGCAGTTCTTC. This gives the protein CASSLEGTSGNIEQFF.

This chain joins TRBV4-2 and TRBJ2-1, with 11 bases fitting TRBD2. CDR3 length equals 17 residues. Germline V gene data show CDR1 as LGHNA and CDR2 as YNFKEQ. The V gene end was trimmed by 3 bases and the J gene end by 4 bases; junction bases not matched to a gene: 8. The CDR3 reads CASSHVTGTSGYNEQFF. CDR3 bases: TGTGCCAGCAGCCACGTCACCGGGACTAGCGGATACAATGAGCAGTTCTTC.

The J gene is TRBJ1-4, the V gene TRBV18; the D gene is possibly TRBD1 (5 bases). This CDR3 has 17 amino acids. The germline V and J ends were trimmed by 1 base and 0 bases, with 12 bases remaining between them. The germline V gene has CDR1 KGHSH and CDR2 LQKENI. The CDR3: CASSPLSRAATNEKLFF. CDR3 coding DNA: TGTGCCAGCTCACCACTTTCCAGGGCTGCAACTAATGAAAAACTGTTTTTT.